This TCR beta chain stems from a study of CD8 T cells in ankylosing spondylitis. Study conclusions and caveats: Disease-linked clones proved CD8+ and comparatively uncommon in peripheral blood. Clones linked to disease were reported to show significant enrichment in matched ankylosing spondylitis synovial fluid. Existing reports had already noted some motif variants in reactive arthritis synovial fluid and blood.

In its sample, this clonotype was seen many times. Its antigen is still unknown. The CDR3 sequence is 14 residues long. The V and J ends lost 2 bases and 7 bases respectively, with 12 bases between them. The V gene's germline CDR1 is SGHKS and CDR2 YYEKEE (reference sequence). Preparation of TCR beta libraries was done by quantitative 5'-RACE with molecular barcodes. TCRdb recomputed calls from the 5' RACE reads with MiXCR, one row per CDR3 protein. The table shows around 250,000 distinct CDR3 sequences, with around a tenth occurring only once. The TCR sequence derives from a male donor with ankylosing spondylitis or in good health (not recorded which). This chain links TRBV5-5 with TRBJ2-2, with D possibly being TRBD2 (5 bases). The sample was blood, either unsorted or a sorted T cell fraction (not recorded which). In nucleotides, the CDR3 is TGTGCCAGCAGCTTCTGGGGAGAGAACGGGGAGCTGTTTTTT. This codes for CASSFWGENGELFF. The variable domain in full, completed from reference TRBV5-5 and TRBJ2-2, reads DAGVTQSPTHLIKTRGQQVTLRCSPISGHKSVSWYQQVLGQGPQFIFQYYEKEERGRGNFPDRFSARQFPNYSSELNVNALLLGDSALYLCASSFWGENGELFFGEGSRLTVL.